Below, one T cell receptor beta chain is given with its context. These data belong to a study of cytomegalovirus exposure and HLA in healthy donors. The V end lost 4 bases, the J end lost 4 bases, and 12 bases lay between the germline ends. CDR3 size: 14 residues. Germline lookup yields CDR1 WNHNN and CDR2 SYGVQD (reference sequence). The study ran its PCR with 60 Vbeta and 13 Jbeta primers. Assay: immunoSEQ multiplex PCR; the TCRdb copy retains only in-frame clones and omits some. The sample records some 150,000 clones, over 80% being singletons. This TCR derives from a woman aged 30 to 39 in good health and CMV-seronegative. The material sequenced was PBMCs. V and J are TRBV10-1 and TRBJ2-3; D may be TRBD2 (5 bases). In nucleotides, the CDR3 is TGCGCCAGCAGTGGAGGGTCGGGCCCAGATACGCAGTATTTT. As protein: CASSGGSGPDTQYF.